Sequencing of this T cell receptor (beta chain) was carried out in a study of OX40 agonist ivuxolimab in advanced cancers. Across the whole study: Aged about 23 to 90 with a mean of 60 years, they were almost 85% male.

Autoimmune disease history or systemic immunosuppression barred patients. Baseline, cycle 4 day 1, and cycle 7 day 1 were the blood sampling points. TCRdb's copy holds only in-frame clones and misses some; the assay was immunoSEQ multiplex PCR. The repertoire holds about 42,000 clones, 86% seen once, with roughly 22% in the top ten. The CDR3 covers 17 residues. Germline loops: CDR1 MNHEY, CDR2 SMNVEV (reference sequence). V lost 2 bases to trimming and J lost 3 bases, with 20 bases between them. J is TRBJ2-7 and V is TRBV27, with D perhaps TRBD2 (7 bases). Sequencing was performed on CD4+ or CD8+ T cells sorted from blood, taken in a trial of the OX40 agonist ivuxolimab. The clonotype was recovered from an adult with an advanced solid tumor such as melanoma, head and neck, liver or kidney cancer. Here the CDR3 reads CASSLVGGANPYYEQYF. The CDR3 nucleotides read TGTGCCAGCAGTTTAGTTGGGGGGGCGAACCCCTACTACGAGCAGTACTTC.